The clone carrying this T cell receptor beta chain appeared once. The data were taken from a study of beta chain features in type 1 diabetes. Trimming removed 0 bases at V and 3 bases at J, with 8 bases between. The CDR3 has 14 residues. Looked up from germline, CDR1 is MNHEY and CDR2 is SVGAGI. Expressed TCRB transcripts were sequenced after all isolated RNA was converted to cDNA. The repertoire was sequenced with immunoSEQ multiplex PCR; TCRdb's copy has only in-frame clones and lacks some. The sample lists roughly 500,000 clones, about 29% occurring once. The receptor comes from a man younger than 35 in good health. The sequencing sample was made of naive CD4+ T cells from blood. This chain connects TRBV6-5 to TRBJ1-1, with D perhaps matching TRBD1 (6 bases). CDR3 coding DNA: TGTGCCAGCAGTTACTCATGGACAGACACTGAAGCTTTCTTT. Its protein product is CASSYSWTDTEAFF.